Following are 25 T cell receptor beta chains from one sample sequenced in a study of vaccination and CD4 T cells after COVID-19. Antigen specificity for these receptors is unknown. The Oncomine TCR Beta short-read assay sequenced DNA from cultured CD4+ T cells. TCRdb reanalysed the PCR reads using MiXCR and keeps one entry per CDR3 protein. The sample has 9,500 to 15,000 distinct CDR3 sequences; roughly 60% are singletons. Indicated treatment: approximately nine-day PBMC culture with coronavirus spike peptide pools or control peptides (ViraFEST assay). The specimen sequenced was CD4+ T cells from blood, cultured in vitro. The receptor set was obtained from a human donor who had recovered from COVID-19.

J is TRBJ2-7 and V is TRBV20-1; the D call may be TRBD1 or TRBD2 (5 bases each). The CDR3 length is 16 residues. Germline CDR1 reads DFQATT; CDR2 reads SNEGSKA (reference sequence). Trimming pared 3 bases from V and 1 base from J, leaving 19 bases between. The CDR3 sequence is CSASGGFGTMSYEQYF. The CDR3 coding sequence is TGCAGTGCTAGTGGGGGATTTGGGACCATGTCCTACGAGCAGTACTTC.

The CDR3 bases are TGTGCCAGCAGCTTAGATGGCGGGACTAACACCGGGGAGCTGTTTTTT. Amino acids: CASSLDGGTNTGELFF. The V gene is TRBV7-9, the J gene TRBJ2-2, with a weak D call TRBD2 (6 bases). The V and J ends lost 1 base and 2 bases respectively, with 11 bases between them. This CDR3 is built from 16 residues. Germline CDR1 and CDR2: SEHNR and FQNEAQ (reference sequence).

This clonotype was counted only a few times. This chain joins TRBV19 and TRBJ2-5; 10 bases are shared with TRBD2. V lost 5 bases to trimming and J lost 1 base; unmatched junction nucleotides: 7. The CDR3 runs 16 residues. Germline CDR1 LNHDA, CDR2 SQIVND (reference sequence). The CDR3, as DNA: TGTGCCAGTAGTGCGACCTGGACTAGCGGCCAAGAGACCCAGTACTTC. Its translation: CASSATWTSGQETQYF. The full variable domain, completed using reference TRBV19 and TRBJ2-5, is DGGITQSPKYLFRKEGQNVTLSCEQNLNHDAMYWYRQDPGQGLRLIYYSQIVNDFQKGDIAEGYSVSREKKESFPLTVTSAQKNPTAFYLCASSATWTSGQETQYFGPGTRLLVL.

This chain uses TRBV20-1 with TRBJ2-1; D uncertain. V was pared by 2 bases and J by 8 bases, with 13 bases between. Per the germline V gene, CDR1 is DFQATT and CDR2 is SNEGSKA (reference sequence). This CDR3 comprises 13 residues. In DNA, the CDR3 is TGCAGTGCTAGACCCCCGAGGTGGGATGAGCAGTTCTTC. Translated: CSARPPRWDEQFF.

This rearrangement joins TRBV7-9 to TRBJ2-3, with TRBD2 identical over 16 bases. The germline V gene has CDR1 SEHNR and CDR2 FQNEAQ (reference sequence). Trimming cost V 5 bases and J 14 bases; bases outside gene matches: 7. The CDR3 spans 14 residues. CDR3 sequence reads: CASSPGLAGGRRYF. The CDR3 DNA reads as TGTGCCAGCAGCCCGGGACTAGCGGGAGGGCGACGGTATTTT.

This clonotype was counted a few times. The chain recombines TRBV20-1 with TRBJ1-2, with TRBD1 matching 10 bases. CDR3 length: 14 amino acids. The V and J ends lost 3 bases and 2 bases, in that order; junction bases with no gene match: 3. Germline V gene lookup returns CDR1 DFQATT and CDR2 SNEGSKA (reference sequence). Here the CDR3 DNA reads TGCAGTGCTAGGGGGACAGGGGAAAACTATGGCTACACCTTC. Its protein is CSARGTGENYGYTF.

The rearrangement uses TRBV6-1 and TRBJ2-1; 13 bases are a match to TRBD2. The CDR3 sequence is 18 residues long. Germline V gene data show CDR1 as MNHNS and CDR2 as SASEGT. Unmatched junction bases numbered 14, after V lost 8 bases and J lost 4 bases. The CDR3 DNA reads as TGTGCCAGCTCCCGACTAGCGGGAGGCCCTACCGAATACAATGAGCAGTTCTTC. This encodes CASSRLAGGPTEYNEQFF.

V usage is TRBV7-3 and J usage is TRBJ2-3, with 7 positions matching TRBD1. V shed 8 bases and J 1 base; nucleotides not matched to a gene: 9. CDR1 and CDR2 (germline): SGHTA, FQGTGA. The CDR3 length is 15 residues. Here the CDR3 DNA reads TGTGCCAGCGGAGAGGGACAGTTGCGCACAGATACGCAGTATTTT. Its translation is CASGEGQLRTDTQYF. Full variable domain (missing parts from reference TRBV7-3 and TRBJ2-3): GAGVSQTPSNKVTEKGKYVELRCDPISGHTALYWYRQSLGQGPEFLIYFQGTGAADDSGLPNDRFFAVRPEGSVSTLKIQRTERGDSAVYLCASGEGQLRTDTQYFGPGTRLTVL.

V usage is TRBV25-1 and J usage is TRBJ1-2; no reliable D call. Germline V lookup: CDR1 MGHDK, CDR2 SYGVNS. V was trimmed by 3 bases and J by 4 bases, leaving 9 bases between them. The CDR3 is 13 residues long. CDR3 loop: CASSDVGFYGYTF. CDR3 in DNA: TGTGCCAGCAGTGACGTGGGTTTCTATGGCTACACCTTC.

The chain couples TRBV28 to TRBJ1-6, with TRBD1 matching 7 bases. The CDR3 totals 17 residues. V shed 3 bases and J 4 bases; nucleotides not matched to a gene: 9. Germline V gene sequence: CDR1 MDHEN, CDR2 SYDVKM. The CDR3 nucleotides read TGTGCCAGCAGTTTGAGACAGGGACTCCTTTATAATTCACCCCTCCACTTT. Protein: CASSLRQGLLYNSPLHF.

The gene calls are TRBV19 and TRBJ2-7; the D gene could be TRBD1 or TRBD2 (5 bases each). V lost 3 bases and J 0 bases, leaving 9 bases between the germline ends. In germline, CDR1 is LNHDA, CDR2 SQIVND (reference sequence). The CDR3 runs to 14 residues. As DNA, the CDR3 is TGTGCCAGTAGTATCGACGGGACCTCCTACGAGCAGTACTTC. This translates into CASSIDGTSYEQYF.

V usage is TRBV7-2 and J usage is TRBJ1-2; D is unresolved. CDR3 length equals 16 residues. CDR1 and CDR2 from the germline V gene are SGHTA and FQGNSA. V shed 2 bases and J shed 4 bases, with 17 bases lying between them. Here the CDR3 DNA reads TGTGCCAGCAGCTTAACAAGATCCGCACAAGTCTATGGCTACACCTTC. This sequence encodes CASSLTRSAQVYGYTF. The full variable domain, its missing parts supplied by reference TRBV7-2 and TRBJ1-2, is GAGVSQSPSNKVTEKGKDVELRCDPISGHTALYWYRQSLGQGLEFLIYFQGNSAPDKSGLPSDRFSAERTGGSVSTLTIQRTQQEDSAVYLCASSLTRSAQVYGYTFGSGTRLTVV.

The V call is TRBV18, the J call TRBJ2-7; D ambiguous. Trimming left V 6 bases short and J 5 bases short, with 11 bases between. Germline CDR1 is KGHSH and CDR2 is LQKENI. This CDR3 is built from 12 residues. The CDR3 here is CASSPRTHEQYF. CDR3 nucleotide sequence: TGTGCCAGCTCTCCCCGCACCCACGAGCAGTACTTC.

In its sample, this clonotype was seen once. The chain carries TRBV20-1 and TRBJ1-4, with D tentatively TRBD1 (6 bases). CDR3 length: 13 amino acids. Per the germline V gene, CDR1 is DFQATT and CDR2 is SNEGSKA (reference sequence). V shed 3 bases and J shed 4 bases, with 9 bases lying between them. CDR3 amino acids: CSASRTVNEKLFF. CDR3 in DNA: TGCAGTGCTAGCCGGACAGTTAATGAAAAACTGTTTTTT.

V gene TRBV30 combines with J gene TRBJ1-6, with unresolved D. V lost 0 bases to trimming and J lost 11 bases, with 14 bases between them. The germline V gene has CDR1 GTSNPN and CDR2 SVGIG (reference sequence). This CDR3 comprises 14 residues. The CDR3 DNA reads TGTGCCTGGAGTGTAAGTAGCCGCGCGCCACCCCTCCACTTT. It encodes CAWSVSSRAPPLHF.

Concerning this clonotype: A read error may account for a junction end that differs from germline. The genes are TRBV4-2 and TRBJ2-5, with TRBD2 matching 14 bases. The CDR3 spans 17 residues. Looked up from germline, CDR1 is LGHNA and CDR2 is YNFKEQ. CDR3 in DNA: TGTACCAGCAGCCAACCGGGACTAGCGGGAGTCGTGGAGACCCAGTACTTC. This translates into CTSSQPGLAGVVETQYF.

The chain recombines TRBV2 with TRBJ1-5, with 7 positions matching TRBD1. This CDR3 spans 14 amino acids. CDR1 and CDR2 (germline): SNHLY, FYNNEI. The V segment lost 5 bases and the J segment 7 bases; nucleotides outside the gene matches: 8. The CDR3 DNA is TGTGCCAGCAGTCCCGACAGGGTGGACCAGCCCCAGCATTTT. Its protein is CASSPDRVDQPQHF.

V gene TRBV20-1 combines with J gene TRBJ2-1; D is perhaps TRBD2 (7 bases). The CDR3 runs 15 residues. Germline V CDR1 and CDR2: DFQATT, SNEGSKA (reference sequence). The V end lost 2 bases, the J end lost 3 bases, and 14 bases lay between the germline ends. CDR3 region: CSARRRRGLYNEQFF. In nucleotides, the CDR3 is TGCAGTGCTAGAAGACGGCGGGGGCTCTACAATGAGCAGTTCTTC.

The V call is TRBV20-1, the J call TRBJ1-5; D might be TRBD1 (6 bases). Germline values: CDR1 DFQATT, CDR2 SNEGSKA (reference sequence). V shed 3 bases and J shed 8 bases, with 11 bases lying between them. The CDR3 has 12 residues. The CDR3 sequence: CSASKGVEPQHF. In nucleotides, the CDR3 is TGCAGTGCTAGTAAGGGGGTTGAGCCCCAGCATTTT.

This chain joins TRBV20-1 and TRBJ1-5, with a possible D match to TRBD1 (5 bases). The CDR3 is made up of 15 amino acids. With 0 bases removed from V and 4 bases from J, the gap between germline ends came to 13 bases. The germline gives CDR1 DFQATT, CDR2 SNEGSKA (reference sequence). The CDR3 is CSARDSIGGNQPQHF. In DNA, the CDR3 is TGCAGTGCTAGAGATTCGATTGGGGGGAATCAGCCCCAGCATTTT.

This sequence joins TRBV6-1 and TRBJ1-1, with 7 bases aligning to TRBD1. This CDR3 spans 14 amino acids. The V segment lost 7 bases and the J segment 1 base; nucleotides outside the gene matches: 6. The germline CDR1 and CDR2 sequences are MNHNS and SASEGT. In nucleotides, the CDR3 is TGTGCCAGCATCCAACGACAGGGGAACACTGAAGCTTTCTTT. Its translation: CASIQRQGNTEAFF.

V and J are TRBV24-1 and TRBJ2-5; 8 bases line up with TRBD2. The CDR3 is 13 residues long. V was clipped by 7 bases and J by 5 bases; unmatched bases: 5. The germline V gene has CDR1 KGHDR and CDR2 SFDVKD. For the CDR3, the DNA is TGTGCCACCAGGCGGGGGGCTGGGGAGACCCAGTACTTC. Translated, it gives CATRRGAGETQYF.

The chain recombines TRBV7-9 with TRBJ1-1; 7 bases are a match to TRBD1. Germline CDR1 SEHNR, CDR2 FQNEAQ (reference sequence). V dropped 5 bases and J dropped 0; count of bases not matched to a gene: 9. This CDR3 has 16 amino acids. The CDR3: CASSRQLGGMNTEAFF. The CDR3 DNA reads as TGTGCCAGCAGCCGACAGTTAGGGGGCATGAACACTGAAGCTTTCTTT. Together with reference TRBV7-9 and TRBJ1-1, the CDR3 gives the full variable domain: DTGVSQNPRHKITKRGQNVTFRCDPISEHNRLYWYRQTLGQGPEFLTYFQNEAQLEKSRLLSDRFSAERPKGSFSTLEIQRTEQGDSAMYLCASSRQLGGMNTEAFFGQGTRLTVV.

The rearrangement uses TRBV7-9 and TRBJ2-1; unclear D gene. Germline lookup yields CDR1 SEHNR and CDR2 FQNEAQ (reference sequence). The CDR3 covers 14 residues. The V end was cut by 2 bases, the J end by 9 bases, with 14 bases between. In DNA form, the CDR3 reads TGTGCCAGCAGCTTAAGTGTTGGCTTGTCTGAGCAGTTCTTC. Encoded protein: CASSLSVGLSEQFF.

This clonotype appeared a single time. The rearrangement joins TRBV6-2 or TRBV6-3 to TRBJ2-5; tentatively, D is TRBD1 (6 bases). Deletions cut 6 bases from V and 5 bases from J, with 16 bases between. The CDR3 loop spans 14 amino acids. Germline loops: CDR1 MNHEY, CDR2 SVGEGT. The CDR3 sequence: CASRSGGVGETQYF. In nucleotides, the CDR3 is TGTGCCAGCAGGAGTGGGGGCGTCGGGGAGACCCAGTACTTC.